This TCR beta chain was retrieved from a study of CD8 T cells in Susac syndrome (dated by TCRdb to about 2019). For context, the study as a whole: Among the Susac syndrome patients who were sequenced, clinically active disease was present in roughly six and clinical remission was observed in eight. Clonality of the CD8+ T cell repertoire was compared between more than 10 healthy donors, approximately 14 Susac syndrome patients and under 16 multiple sclerosis patients. At the time of blood withdrawal, Susac syndrome patients were either therapy-naive, taking corticosteroids (with some also receiving IVIg), or on IVIg alone. The study used repertoire sequencing to test whether antigen drove CD8+ T cell activation and differentiation in Susac syndrome. The paper as a whole reports these results and caveats: Roughly 15 and five Susac-specific public clones were found in the total CD8+ and CD8+ TEMRA repertoires, respectively. The number of individuals in the TCR sequencing and HLA analysis was acknowledged as relatively small. CD8+ repertoires in Susac syndrome showed clonal expansion, which was highest in CD8+ TEMRA cells and was greater in clinically active patients than in remitting patients.

From cysteine to phenylalanine, the CDR3 is 15 amino acids long. Only CDR3 DNA is held: 45 bases, read in frame from base 1. Looking up the germline V gene yields CDR1 SGDLS and CDR2 YYNGEE. The V end gives up 3 bases and the J end 5 bases, leaving 10 bases in the junction not matched to a gene. High-throughput TCR beta sequencing profiled peripheral blood CD8+ and CD4+ T cells from healthy donors, Susac syndrome patients and multiple sclerosis patients. The Susac syndrome patients fulfilled recently defined diagnostic criteria for definite or probable disease. Bulk CD8+ and CD4+ T cells were purified by magnetic negative isolation, whereas CD8+ TEMRA cells were enriched by FACS. Blood was collected in EDTA tubes and processed within 24 hours, with PBMCs isolated through density gradient centrifugation. PBMCs intended for TCR sequencing were frozen in liquid nitrogen and were later thawed in a 37 degrees C water bath. The sorted or isolated CD4+, CD8+ and CD8+ TEMRA cells had a purity of 90% or higher.

A note on this clonotype: Its target antigen remains unknown. One base away there is no much larger clone; base qualities are not given.

RNA was extracted using the RNeasy kit, and roughly 0.5 to 1 microgram was reverse transcribed with random hexamers. TCR beta CDR3 regions were amplified with the immunoSEQ multiplex PCR assay covering 54 Vbeta and 13 Jbeta segments. To correct PCR amplification bias, a synthetic template baseline was used for both primer optimization and computational correction. The authors' analysis ran thus. Reads were annotated to V, D and J genes according to IMGT and were analyzed with immunoSEQ Analyzer, with only productive sequences retained. Clonality was calculated as one minus the Shannon entropy normalized by log2 of the number of productive unique sequences. For each patient and control, public and private clones were evaluated within the 100 most prevalent clones. Susac-specific clones were defined as absent from healthy and MS cohorts, approximately 1,000 published viral clones and other ImmuneACCESS disease sequences. TCRdb reprocessing: public reads trimmed at Q25 with fastp, clones called with MiXCR, in-frame beta chains kept. Under each unique CDR3 protein, matching rows form one entry showing the most common genes and DNA. These V and J calls are TCRdb output, not the study's own analysis. The sample table lists around 200,000 distinct CDR3 sequences, approximately 95% of them with a count of one. The leading ten clones occupy approximately 0.16% of the sample.

The receptor was derived from a human donor with Susac syndrome. The sample taken for sequencing was CD8+ T cells from PBMCs. This sequence uses TRBV9 and TRBJ2-5, with 7 central nucleotides matching TRBD1. The nucleotide sequence is given as TGTGCCAGCAGCGCTGAGGACAGGCCGAGGGAGACCCAGTACTTC. Its protein is CASSAEDRPRETQYF.